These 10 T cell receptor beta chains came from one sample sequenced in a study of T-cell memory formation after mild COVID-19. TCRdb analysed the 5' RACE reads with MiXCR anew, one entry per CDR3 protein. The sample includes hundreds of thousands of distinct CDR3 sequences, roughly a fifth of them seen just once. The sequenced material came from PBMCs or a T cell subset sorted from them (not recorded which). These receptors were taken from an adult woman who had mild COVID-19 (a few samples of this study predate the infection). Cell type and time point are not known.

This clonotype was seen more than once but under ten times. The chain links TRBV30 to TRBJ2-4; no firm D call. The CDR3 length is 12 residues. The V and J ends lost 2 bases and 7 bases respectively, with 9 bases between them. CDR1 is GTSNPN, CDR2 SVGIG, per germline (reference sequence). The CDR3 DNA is TGTGCCTGGAGTAAGGTAGACAACATTCAGTACTTC. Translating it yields CAWSKVDNIQYF.

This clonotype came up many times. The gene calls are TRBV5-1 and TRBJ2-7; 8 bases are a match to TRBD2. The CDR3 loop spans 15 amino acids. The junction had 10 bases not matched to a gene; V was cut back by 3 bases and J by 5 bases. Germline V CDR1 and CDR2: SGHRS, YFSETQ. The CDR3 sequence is CASSSRSGLVNEQYF. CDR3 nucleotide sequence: TGCGCCAGCAGCTCAAGATCGGGACTAGTAAACGAGCAGTACTTC. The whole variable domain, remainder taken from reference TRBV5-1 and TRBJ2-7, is KAGVTQTPRYLIKTRGQQVTLSCSPISGHRSVSWYQQTPGQGLQFLFEYFSETQRNKGNFPGRFSGRQFSNSRSEMNVSTLELGDSALYLCASSSRSGLVNEQYFGPGTRLTVT.

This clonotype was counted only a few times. The CDR3 spells CASSVRDRGPTSYEQYF. The CDR3 DNA reads TGTGCCAGCAGCGTTAGGGACAGGGGGCCTACGTCCTACGAGCAGTACTTC. The rearrangement joins TRBV9 to TRBJ2-7, with TRBD1 matching over 12 bases. The J segment lost 1 base and the V segment lost 2 bases, leaving 7 bases of the junction unmatched. Per germline, CDR1 SGDLS and CDR2 YYNGEE. CDR3 length: 17 residues.

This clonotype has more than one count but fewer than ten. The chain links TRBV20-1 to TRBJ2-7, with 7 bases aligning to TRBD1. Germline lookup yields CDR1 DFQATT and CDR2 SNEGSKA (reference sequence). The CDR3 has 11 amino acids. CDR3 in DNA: TGCAGGCCACAGGGGAGTGGCGAGCAGTACTTC. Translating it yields CRPQGSGEQYF.

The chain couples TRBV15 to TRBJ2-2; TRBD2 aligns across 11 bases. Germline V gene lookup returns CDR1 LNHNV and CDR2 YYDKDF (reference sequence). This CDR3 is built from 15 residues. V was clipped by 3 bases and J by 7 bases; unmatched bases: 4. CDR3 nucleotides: TGTGCCACCAGCAGGACTAGCGGGGACTACGGGGAGCTGTTTTTT. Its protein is CATSRTSGDYGELFF.

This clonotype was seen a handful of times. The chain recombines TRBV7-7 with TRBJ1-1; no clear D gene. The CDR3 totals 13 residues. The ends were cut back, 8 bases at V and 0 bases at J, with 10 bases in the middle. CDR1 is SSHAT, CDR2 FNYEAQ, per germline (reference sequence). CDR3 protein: CASSDQMNTEAFF. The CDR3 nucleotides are TGTGCCAGCTCGGATCAGATGAACACTGAAGCTTTCTTT.

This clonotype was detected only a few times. CDR3 nucleotide sequence: TGCGCCAGCAGCCAAGAGCGAATCTACGAGCAGTACTTC. Amino acids: CASSQERIYEQYF. The gene calls are TRBV4-1 and TRBJ2-7; D unresolved. Trimming shortened V by 0 bases and J by 3 bases, and 6 bases separated the two germline ends. Germline lookup yields CDR1 MGHRA and CDR2 YSYEKL. The CDR3 covers 13 residues.

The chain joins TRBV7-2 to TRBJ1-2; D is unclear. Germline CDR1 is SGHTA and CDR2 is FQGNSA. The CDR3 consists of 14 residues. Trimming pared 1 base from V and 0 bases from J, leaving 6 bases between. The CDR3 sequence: CASSLVESNYGYTF. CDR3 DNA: TGTGCCAGCAGCTTAGTGGAGTCTAACTATGGCTACACCTTC.

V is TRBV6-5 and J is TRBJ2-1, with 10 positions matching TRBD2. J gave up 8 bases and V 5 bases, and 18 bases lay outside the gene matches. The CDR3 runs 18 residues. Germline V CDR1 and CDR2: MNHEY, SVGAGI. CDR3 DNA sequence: TGTGCCAGCAGTCGAAAATGGACTAGCGGACTCGGGGTGGATGAGCAGTTCTTC. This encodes CASSRKWTSGLGVDEQFF.

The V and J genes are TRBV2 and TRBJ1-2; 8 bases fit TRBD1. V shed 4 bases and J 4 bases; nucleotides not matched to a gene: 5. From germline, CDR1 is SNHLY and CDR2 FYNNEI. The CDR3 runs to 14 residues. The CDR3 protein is CASSGGQGGYGYTF. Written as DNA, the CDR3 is TGTGCCAGCAGTGGTGGACAGGGAGGCTATGGCTACACCTTC.